These 27 T cell receptor beta chains were all obtained from the same sample, sequenced in a study of T cell responses to AZD1222 COVID-19 vaccine. Sequenced by immunoSEQ multiplex PCR; TCRdb stores in-frame clones only, minus some. The data show under 130,000 clones, with around 89% seen just once and about 2.5% held by the top ten. Here the sequenced sample was peripheral blood, taken on day 0 of AZD1222 vaccination. The receptors originated from an adult in good health.

V usage is TRBV6-4 and J usage is TRBJ1-1; D not certain. V shed 6 bases and J shed 0 bases, with 11 bases lying between them. Germline loops: CDR1 MRHNA, CDR2 SNTAGT. There are 14 residues in the CDR3. CDR3 region: CASRAGGMNTEAFF. The CDR3 DNA reads as TGTGCCAGCAGGGCGGGAGGGATGAACACTGAAGCTTTCTTT.

The J gene is TRBJ1-2, the V gene TRBV5-1; D gene uncertain. There are 13 residues in the CDR3. Trimming took 0 bases from V and 2 from J, leaving 5 bases between them. The germline gives CDR1 SGHRS, CDR2 YFSETQ. CDR3 in amino acids: CASSLGANYGYTF. For the CDR3, the DNA is TGCGCCAGCAGCTTGGGCGCCAACTATGGCTACACCTTC.

The rearrangement links TRBV7-9 to TRBJ1-3, with TRBD1 matching 8 bases. CDR3 size: 14 residues. Germline V gene data show CDR1 as SEHNR and CDR2 as FQNEAQ (reference sequence). The V gene end was trimmed by 5 bases and the J gene end by 2 bases; junction bases not matched to a gene: 2. CDR3 coding DNA: TGTGCCAGCAGCACAGGGGGTGCTGGAAACACCATATATTTT. Translating gives CASSTGGAGNTIYF.

This clone was picked up one time. The rearrangement joins TRBV10-3 to TRBJ1-5; D may be TRBD1 (6 bases). The CDR3 loop spans 15 amino acids. Germline V gene sequence: CDR1 ENHRY, CDR2 SYGVKD. V was shortened by 5 bases and J by 2 bases, with 13 bases between the two germline ends. In DNA, the CDR3 is TGTGCCATCAGTTCTCGACAGGATGGCAATCAGCCCCAGCATTTT. It specifies CAISSRQDGNQPQHF.

The V gene is TRBV7-9, the J gene TRBJ1-1; TRBD1 aligns across 8 bases. The germline CDR1 and CDR2 sequences are SEHNR and FQNEAQ (reference sequence). V shed 5 bases and J 6 bases; nucleotides not matched to a gene: 11. This CDR3 contains 15 residues. The CDR3 is CASSRRQGRGSEAFF. CDR3 bases: TGTGCCAGCAGCCGCAGACAGGGGCGGGGGTCTGAAGCTTTCTTT.

The rearrangement uses TRBV6-5 and TRBJ1-1, with D possibly matching TRBD1 (6 bases). The CDR3 extends over 15 amino acids. Germline values: CDR1 MNHEY, CDR2 SVGAGI. V lost 10 bases and J 0 bases, leaving 18 bases between the germline ends. The CDR3 reads CATQRGGSLNTEAFF. CDR3 bases: TGTGCCACCCAGAGAGGGGGAAGTCTGAACACTGAAGCTTTCTTT.

This chain joins TRBV5-4 and TRBJ1-4; the match to TRBD1 covers 7 bases. V lost 3 bases to trimming and J lost 7 bases; unmatched junction nucleotides: 15. CDR1 and CDR2 from the germline V gene are SGHNT and YYREEE (reference sequence). The CDR3 totals 17 residues. The CDR3 region is CASSSIITGDVGEKLFF. The DNA for the CDR3 is TGTGCCAGCAGCTCGATAATAACAGGGGACGTTGGTGAAAAACTGTTTTTT.

This clone was observed once. V gene TRBV27 combines with J gene TRBJ1-5, with D maybe TRBD1 (5 bases). CDR3 length: 15 amino acids. The V end was cut by 3 bases, the J end by 6 bases, with 15 bases between. Germline V gene sequence: CDR1 MNHEY, CDR2 SMNVEV (reference sequence). The CDR3 region is CASSFAGRVGQPQHF. CDR3 bases: TGTGCCAGCAGTTTCGCAGGGCGGGTTGGTCAGCCCCAGCATTTT.

The chain combines TRBV2 with TRBJ2-3, with D unclear. The germline V and J ends were trimmed by 8 bases and 8 bases, with 8 bases remaining between them. The germline gives CDR1 SNHLY, CDR2 FYNNEI. The CDR3 contains 10 residues. The CDR3 bases are TGTGCCAGCGACGACGGTACGCAGTATTTT. Translation gives CASDDGTQYF.

This CDR3 is CASSQGQPNLAAEQFF. CDR3 coding DNA: TGCGCCAGCAGCCAAGGTCAACCCAACTTAGCGGCTGAGCAGTTCTTC. This chain connects TRBV4-3 to TRBJ2-1, with D tentatively TRBD2 (6 bases). V lost 1 base to trimming and J lost 9 bases, with 19 bases between them. Germline CDR1 and CDR2: LGHNA and YSLEER. This CDR3 contains 16 residues.

This clone was counted at least ten times. The V gene is TRBV5-8, the J gene TRBJ2-2; D may correspond to TRBD1 or TRBD2 (5 bases each). CDR1 is SGHTS, CDR2 YDEGEE, per germline. The CDR3 extends over 12 amino acids. The V end lost 4 bases, the J end lost 7 bases, and 8 bases lay between the germline ends. DNA for the CDR3: TGTGCCAGCAGCGGGGACGGCGGGGAGCTGTTTTTT. It yields the protein CASSGDGGELFF.

The gene calls are TRBV5-1 and TRBJ2-2; 7 positions agree with TRBD2. The CDR3 has 16 residues. Looked up from germline, CDR1 is SGHRS and CDR2 is YFSETQ. V trimming: 7 bases; J trimming: 1 base; junction bases outside the gene matches: 10. The DNA of the CDR3 is TGCGCCAGCCGAACCGGGGGGACTGAGAACACCGGGGAGCTGTTTTTT. This sequence encodes CASRTGGTENTGELFF.

The rearrangement joins TRBV5-4 to TRBJ1-4, with D tentatively TRBD1 (5 bases). Per the germline V gene, CDR1 is SGHNT and CDR2 is YYREEE (reference sequence). This CDR3 has 15 amino acids. The germline V and J ends were trimmed by 4 bases and 8 bases, with 18 bases remaining between them. The CDR3 coding sequence is TGTGCCAGCAGCCCTTCAGGCGGGGCTCGGGAAAAACTGTTTTTT. Amino acid sequence: CASSPSGGAREKLFF.

The chain recombines TRBV11-2 with TRBJ2-1; 10 bases match TRBD2. The junction had 12 bases not matched to a gene; V was cut back by 10 bases and J by 9 bases. CDR1 and CDR2 (germline): SGHAT, FQNNGV. CDR3 length equals 14 residues. The CDR3 region is CATRELAGRVEQFF. DNA of the CDR3: TGTGCCACAAGAGAACTAGCGGGAAGGGTTGAGCAGTTCTTC.

The chain recombines TRBV6-2 or TRBV6-3 with TRBJ2-7; 9 nucleotides agree with TRBD1. The germline gives CDR1 MNHEY, CDR2 SVGEGT. This CDR3 comprises 14 residues. The V and J ends lost 5 bases and 2 bases, in that order; junction bases with no gene match: 4. CDR3 nucleotides: TGTGCCAGCAGTCCGGGACAGGGAGCCTACGAGCAGTACTTC. Protein product: CASSPGQGAYEQYF.

This chain uses TRBV6-1 with TRBJ1-1; D perhaps matches TRBD1 (5 bases). Trimming shortened V by 5 bases and J by 8 bases, and 15 bases separated the two germline ends. The germline gives CDR1 MNHNS, CDR2 SASEGT. The length of the CDR3 is 13 residues. CDR3 nucleotide sequence: TGTGCCAGCAGTTCAGGGAGGGGCCGGGAAGCTTTCTTT. Protein: CASSSGRGREAFF.

V usage is TRBV27 and J usage is TRBJ2-7, with D perhaps matching TRBD1 (5 bases). The ends were cut back, 0 bases at V and 5 bases at J, with 8 bases in the middle. This CDR3 has 13 amino acids. Germline CDR1 MNHEY, CDR2 SMNVEV (reference sequence). In DNA form, the CDR3 reads TGTGCCAGCAGTTTATCTCAGGGAAACGAGCAGTACTTC. Its protein product is CASSLSQGNEQYF.

The genes are TRBV15 and TRBJ2-6; 7 bases align to TRBD1. This CDR3 is built from 15 residues. The germline V gene encodes CDR1 LNHNV and CDR2 YYDKDF (reference sequence). V was clipped by 9 bases and J by 7 bases; unmatched bases: 12. CDR3 coding DNA: TGTGCCACAAACCCCGGGACAGCTGTAGCCAACGTCCTGACTTTC. Its translation is CATNPGTAVANVLTF. Variable domain in full (rest from reference TRBV15 and TRBJ2-6): DAMVIQNPRYQVTQFGKPVTLSCSQTLNHNVMYWYQQKSSQAPKLLFHYYDKDFNNEADTPDNFQSRRPNTSFCFLDIRSPGLGDTAMYLCATNPGTAVANVLTFGAGSRLTVL.

The DNA of the CDR3 is TGCAGCGCCCTGACAAATCCTCAGGGCACTGAAGCTTTCTTT. This gives the protein CSALTNPQGTEAFF. This chain links TRBV29-1 with TRBJ1-1; D is perhaps TRBD1 (5 bases). This CDR3 is built from 14 residues. The germline V and J ends were trimmed by 7 bases and 4 bases, with 19 bases remaining between them. Germline values: CDR1 SQVTM, CDR2 ANQGSEA.

The CDR3 here is CASSLEGQGNGEQFF. The DNA for the CDR3 is TGCGCCAGCAGCTTGGAGGGACAGGGGAATGGTGAGCAGTTCTTC. V and J are TRBV5-1 and TRBJ2-1; 10 bases map to TRBD1. In germline, CDR1 is SGHRS, CDR2 YFSETQ. The V and J ends lost 0 bases and 9 bases, in that order; junction bases with no gene match: 6. The CDR3 consists of 15 residues.

CDR3 DNA sequence: TGTGCCAGCAGCGGAAAGGACAGCTACGAGCAGTACTTC. Its translation: CASSGKDSYEQYF. The chain carries TRBV9 and TRBJ2-7; tentatively, D is TRBD1 (6 bases). V was trimmed by 3 bases and J by 3 bases, leaving 10 bases between them. The CDR3 totals 13 residues. CDR1 and CDR2 (germline): SGDLS, YYNGEE. Based on the CDR3 plus reference TRBV9 and TRBJ2-7, the full variable domain is DSGVTQTPKHLITATGQRVTLRCSPRSGDLSVYWYQQSLDQGLQFLIQYYNGEERAKGNILERFSAQQFPDLHSELNLSSLELGDSALYFCASSGKDSYEQYFGPGTRLTVT.

The rearrangement uses TRBV5-1 and TRBJ1-1, with D hard to call. Germline V CDR1 and CDR2: SGHRS, YFSETQ. Deletions cut 6 bases from V and 7 bases from J, with 22 bases between. The length of the CDR3 is 15 residues. The CDR3 loop reads CASTPGSAGFYEAFF. The CDR3 DNA reads as TGCGCCAGCACCCCTGGTAGCGCAGGATTTTATGAAGCTTTCTTT.

The genes are TRBV7-9 and TRBJ2-7, with D perhaps TRBD2 (5 bases). CDR3 length: 13 amino acids. The V end was cut by 2 bases, the J end by 3 bases, with 8 bases between. CDR1 is SEHNR and CDR2 is FQNEAQ in the germline V gene (reference sequence). The CDR3 coding sequence is TGTGCCAGCAGCTTATTTGAGGGCTACGAGCAGTACTTC. As protein: CASSLFEGYEQYF.

The chain has TRBV3-1 (or the pseudogene TRBV3-2) and TRBJ1-6; D perhaps matches TRBD1 (6 bases). The CDR3 is made up of 16 amino acids. The V end was cut by 4 bases, the J end by 1 base, with 11 bases between. The germline CDR1 and CDR2 sequences are LGHDT and YNNKEL (reference sequence). The CDR3 protein is CASSLKQGSYNSPLHF. In DNA form, the CDR3 reads TGTGCCAGCAGCCTAAAACAGGGATCCTATAATTCACCCCTCCACTTT.

This rearrangement joins TRBV2 to TRBJ2-3; 14 positions agree with TRBD2. Germline V gives CDR1 SNHLY, CDR2 FYNNEI. With 5 bases clipped from V and 5 bases from J, the junction kept 15 bases outside the gene matches. CDR3 length: 19 residues. CDR3 sequence reads: CASSPGTSGGYTAVDTQYF. For the CDR3, the DNA is TGTGCCAGCAGTCCCGGGACTAGCGGGGGCTACACAGCGGTAGATACGCAGTATTTT.

The chain employs TRBV19 and TRBJ1-1; D might be TRBD1 (5 bases). The CDR3 length is 13 residues. V lost 0 bases, J lost 7 bases, and 9 bases lay in between. Germline CDR1 and CDR2: LNHDA and SQIVND (reference sequence). CDR3 residues: CASSIDRVGEAFF. CDR3 sequence (DNA): TGTGCCAGTAGTATAGACAGGGTAGGTGAAGCTTTCTTT.

The CDR3 here is CAVQAGGVRYEQYF. In DNA, the CDR3 is TGTGCCGTCCAAGCGGGAGGAGTTCGCTACGAGCAGTACTTC. The chain employs TRBV10-3 and TRBJ2-7, with 9 bases lining up with TRBD2. Germline assignment: CDR1 ENHRY and CDR2 SYGVKD. Trimming removed 11 bases from V and 3 bases from J; junction bases left unmatched: 11. The CDR3 contains 14 residues.